Sequencing of this TCR beta chain was carried out in a study of cytomegalovirus exposure and HLA in healthy donors. Study context: Among the approximately 420 donors who were genotyped, 81% fell in the genetic ancestry cluster that is associated with self-reported Caucasian donors.

V lost 5 bases and J lost 8; bases outside the gene matches: 7. Looked up from germline, CDR1 is SGHTA and CDR2 is FQGNSA. CDR3 size: 14 residues. Overall study results and limits: Trimming of TCR beta V- and J-genes showed a link, identified in a later analysis, to a missense DCLRE1C variant. Cytomegalovirus association was assigned to over 150 TCR beta chains. Reports showed the classifier diagnosing cytomegalovirus status with high specificity and sensitivity.

A multiplex PCR was run with 60 Vbeta primers and 13 Jbeta primers. Using immunoSEQ multiplex PCR, the repertoire was profiled, and TCRdb retains in-frame clones only, with some absent. Of 200,000 or so clones in the sample, roughly 84% were seen once. Remarks on this clone: Antigen specificity is unknown.

The chain has TRBV7-2 and TRBJ1-2; 11 bases line up with TRBD1. The source of this sequence is a girl less than two years old in good health and CMV-seronegative. The material sequenced was PBMCs. The CDR3 DNA sequence: TGTGCCAGCAGCCTAGGACAGGGGGCATCAGGCTACACCTTC. This codes for CASSLGQGASGYTF.